This T cell receptor beta chain is from a study of identical twins. Study-wide points: Excess twin sharing in beta out-of-frame sequences was weaker.

Donors uniformly comprised healthy Caucasians. The CDR3 is made up of 15 amino acids. Trimming cost V 4 bases and J 1 base, with 12 bases left between them. Germline values: CDR1 SNHLY, CDR2 FYNNEI. MiXCR was run by TCRdb on the 5' RACE reads, yielding one entry per CDR3 protein. The sample has about 470,000 distinct CDR3 sequences; approximately 24% are singletons. This clonotype appeared a few times. Its antigen is still unknown. Another study also made use of these data, one on T cells expressing NK-cell markers. According to that study: Source material for TCR beta repertoires consisted of sorted CD3+CD56+NKG2C+, CD3+CD56+NKG2C- and CD3+CD56-NKG2C+ T cells. Seven sequenced donors out of eight were HCMV-seropositive, one seronegative.

Material for sequencing was CD4+ T cells sorted from blood. The origin of this receptor is a woman aged 18-29 years in good health. V and J are TRBV2 and TRBJ2-3; D possibly uses TRBD1 or TRBD2 (5 bases each). Here the CDR3 reads CASSGWGSRTDTQYF. The CDR3 DNA sequence: TGTGCCAGCAGTGGTTGGGGGTCTCGCACAGATACGCAGTATTTT.